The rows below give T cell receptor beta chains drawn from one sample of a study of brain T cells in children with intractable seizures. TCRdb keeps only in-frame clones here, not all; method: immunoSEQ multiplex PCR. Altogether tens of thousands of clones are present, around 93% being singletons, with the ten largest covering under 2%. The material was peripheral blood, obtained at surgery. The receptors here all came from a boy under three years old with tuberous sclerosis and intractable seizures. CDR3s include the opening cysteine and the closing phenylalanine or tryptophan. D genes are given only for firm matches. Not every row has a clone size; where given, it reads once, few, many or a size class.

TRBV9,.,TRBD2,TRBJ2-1,TGTGCCAGCAGCGGCGGGAGGGGCGGCAATGAGCAGTTCTTC,CASSGGRGGNEQFF
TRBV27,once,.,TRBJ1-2,TGTGCCAGCAGTTTATCCGTGGGTAGTGGCTATGGCTACACCTTC,CASSLSVGSGYGYTF
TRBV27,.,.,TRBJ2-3,TGTGCCAGCAGTACCTCAGATACGCAGTATTTT,CASSTSDTQYF
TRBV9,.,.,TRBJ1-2,TGTGCCAGCAGCGTAATAATTAACTATGGCTACACCTTC,CASSVIINYGYTF
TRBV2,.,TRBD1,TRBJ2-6,TGTGCCACCGACGCCAGGGGGTATGGGGCCAACGTCCTGACTTTC,CATDARGYGANVLTF
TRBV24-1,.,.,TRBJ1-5,TGTGCCACCAGTGATACGATAACAGGGAGCAATCAGCCCCAGCATTTT,CATSDTITGSNQPQHF
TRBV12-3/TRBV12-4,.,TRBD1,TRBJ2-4,TGTGCCAGCAGCCAAGACAGGGCCACAATTCAGTACTTC,CASSQDRATIQYF
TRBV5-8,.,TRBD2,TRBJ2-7,TGTGCCAGCAGCTTTGTCTCAGGGTCTCGGGGGGCCTACGAGCAGTACTTC,CASSFVSGSRGAYEQYF
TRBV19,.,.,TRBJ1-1,TGTGCCAGTAGTATAGGATGGAACACTGAAGCTTTCTTT,CASSIGWNTEAFF
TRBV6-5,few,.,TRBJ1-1,TGTGCCAGCAGTTACCGGAGTAGCACTGAAGCTTTCTTT,CASSYRSSTEAFF
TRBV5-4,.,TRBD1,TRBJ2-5,TGTGCCAGCAGCTTCTCGTCAGGGGGTGAAGAGACCCAGTACTTC,CASSFSSGGEETQYF
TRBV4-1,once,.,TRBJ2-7,TGCGCCAGCAGCGCGAACCCAGGGTCCCACGAGCAGTACTTC,CASSANPGSHEQYF
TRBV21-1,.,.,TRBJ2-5,TGTGCCAGAGATACTAGGGAAGAGACCCAGTACTTC,CARDTREETQYF
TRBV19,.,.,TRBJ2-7,TGTGCCAGTAGTATCGCCAGAGCGACCTCCTACGAGCAGTACTTC,CASSIARATSYEQYF
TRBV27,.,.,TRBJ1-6,TGTGCCAGCAGTACCTTAATCCGACAGGATAATTCACCCCTCCACTTT,CASSTLIRQDNSPLHF